Listed here are 26 T cell receptor beta chains from one sample, sequenced in a study of T cells in localized non-small cell lung cancer. Clones were sequenced by immunoSEQ multiplex PCR, and TCRdb holds only the in-frame ones, with some missing. Of about 25,000 clones in the sample, about 90% were seen once. Sequenced material: peripheral blood, taken before any cancer treatment. Receptors originate from a woman between 40 and 69 years old with stage I lung adenocarcinoma.

The chain links TRBV15 to TRBJ2-3; D gene ambiguous. The CDR3 runs to 13 residues. Trimming removed 1 base from V and 3 bases from J, with 5 bases in between. Germline V gene lookup returns CDR1 LNHNV and CDR2 YYDKDF (reference sequence). This CDR3 is CATSRGLTDTQYF. As DNA, the CDR3 is TGTGCCACCAGCAGAGGGCTGACAGATACGCAGTATTTT.

The chain couples TRBV30 to TRBJ1-5, with unresolved D. Germline CDR1 is GTSNPN and CDR2 is SVGIG (reference sequence). This CDR3 contains 13 residues. Trimming removed 1 base at V and 0 bases at J, with 4 bases between. Here the CDR3 DNA reads TGTGCCTGGAGTGCGGGTAGCAATCAGCCCCAGCATTTT. Amino acid sequence: CAWSAGSNQPQHF. Full variable domain (outside the CDR3, taken from reference TRBV30 and TRBJ1-5): SQTIHQWPATLVQPVGSPLSLECTVEGTSNPNLYWYRQAAGRGLQLLFYSVGIGQISSEVPQNLSASRPQDRQFILSSKKLLLSDSGFYLCAWSAGSNQPQHFGDGTRLSIL.

The V gene is TRBV19, the J gene TRBJ1-1; D is uncertain. This CDR3 region has 15 residues. Between the trimmed V and J ends, which lost 5 bases and 0 bases, there was a span of 13 bases. Germline-derived CDR1 and CDR2 are LNHDA and SQIVND (reference sequence). The CDR3 DNA follows: TGTGCCAGTAGTGATCCAGGACGTTTGAACACTGAAGCTTTCTTT. Translating it yields CASSDPGRLNTEAFF.

The chain links TRBV6-1 to TRBJ2-7, with 7 bases aligning to TRBD1. This CDR3 is built from 15 residues. J was trimmed by 2 bases and V by 0 bases; bases with no gene match: 4. Per the germline V gene, CDR1 is MNHNS and CDR2 is SASEGT. The CDR3 loop reads CASSEAGTEAYEQYF. The CDR3 region has the DNA TGTGCCAGCAGTGAAGCTGGGACAGAGGCCTACGAGCAGTACTTC.

The chain is built from TRBV18 and TRBJ1-1, with unresolved D. The CDR3 has 12 residues. The germline V gene has CDR1 KGHSH and CDR2 LQKENI. The germline V and J ends were trimmed by 7 bases and 10 bases, with 16 bases remaining between them. CDR3 region: CASFSDGGGAFF. CDR3 bases: TGTGCCAGCTTTTCGGACGGCGGCGGAGCTTTCTTT.

The chain links TRBV6-5 to TRBJ1-2, with unresolved D. Trimming left V 0 bases short and J 5 bases short, with 10 bases between. Germline CDR1 MNHEY, CDR2 SVGAGI. This CDR3 has 14 amino acids. The CDR3 reads CASSYSMADYGYTF. CDR3 DNA sequence: TGTGCCAGCAGTTACTCGATGGCGGATTATGGCTACACCTTC.

This chain uses TRBV11-3 with TRBJ2-2; D might be TRBD2 (6 bases). Germline lookup yields CDR1 SGHNT and CDR2 YENEEA. V was shortened by 5 bases and J by 6 bases, with 13 bases between the two germline ends. This CDR3 region has 14 residues. CDR3 region: CASSDQEGSGELFF. In DNA, the CDR3 is TGTGCCAGCAGCGACCAGGAGGGGTCCGGGGAGCTGTTTTTT.

The gene calls are TRBV28 and TRBJ2-7; 8 bases fit TRBD2. Trimming at V came to 5 bases and at J to 3 bases, leaving 6 bases not matched to a gene. The CDR3 spans 14 residues. Germline CDR1 reads MDHEN; CDR2 reads SYDVKM. This CDR3 reads CASSPHSGNYEQYF. In nucleotides, the CDR3 is TGTGCCAGCAGTCCCCATAGCGGGAACTACGAGCAGTACTTC.

This clone is a singleton in its sample. V is TRBV5-1 and J is TRBJ2-6; possibly TRBD1 for D (7 bases). V gave up 4 bases and J gave up 0 bases, with 17 bases separating them. Germline loops: CDR1 SGHRS, CDR2 YFSETQ. The CDR3 is 18 amino acids. The CDR3 reads CASSPTGTPSSGANVLTF. In nucleotides, the CDR3 is TGCGCCAGCAGCCCGACAGGGACTCCTAGCTCTGGGGCCAACGTCCTGACTTTC.

The chain combines TRBV28 with TRBJ1-2; D perhaps matches TRBD1 (6 bases). Germline assignment: CDR1 MDHEN and CDR2 SYDVKM. The V gene lost 1 base and the J gene lost 9 bases, with 12 bases spanning the gap. The CDR3 has 13 amino acids. The CDR3 DNA is TGTGCCAGCAGTTTATCGCTGGGGGCTCGCTACACCTTC. This sequence encodes CASSLSLGARYTF.

J is TRBJ2-6 and V is TRBV5-4; D gene unclear. V was cut by 4 bases and J by 0 bases, with 11 bases left in between. The CDR3 loop spans 16 amino acids. Germline V gene sequence: CDR1 SGHNT, CDR2 YYREEE (reference sequence). In nucleotides, the CDR3 is TGTGCCAGCAGCACGGCCAAAGGCTCTGGGGCCAACGTCCTGACTTTC. This translates into CASSTAKGSGANVLTF.

This chain connects TRBV7-9 to TRBJ2-1; a possible D gene is TRBD1 (5 bases). This CDR3 spans 13 amino acids. Trimming shortened V by 2 bases and J by 7 bases, and 9 bases separated the two germline ends. Germline V gene lookup returns CDR1 SEHNR and CDR2 FQNEAQ (reference sequence). CDR3 DNA: TGTGCCAGCAGCTTAATGGGGCCTAATGAGCAGTTCTTC. The encoded protein is CASSLMGPNEQFF.

The rearrangement links TRBV4-1 to TRBJ2-7; 7 nucleotides match TRBD2. This CDR3 has 14 residues. Looked up from germline, CDR1 is MGHRA and CDR2 is YSYEKL. With V trimmed by 4 bases and J by 2 bases, 5 bases remained unmatched. DNA for the CDR3: TGCGCCAGCAGCCCGCCGGGGGGTACCTACGAGCAGTACTTC. Amino acids: CASSPPGGTYEQYF.

The J gene is TRBJ2-5, the V gene TRBV15; D is unclear. The germline V gene has CDR1 LNHNV and CDR2 YYDKDF (reference sequence). Trimming removed 5 bases from V and 4 bases from J, with 14 bases in between. The CDR3 is made up of 14 amino acids. The CDR3 here is CATSPRFGGETQYF. The CDR3, as DNA: TGTGCCACCAGCCCCCGGTTCGGCGGAGAGACCCAGTACTTC.

The V and J genes are TRBV5-4 and TRBJ2-2; 8 bases are shared with TRBD1. The germline V gene encodes CDR1 SGHNT and CDR2 YYREEE (reference sequence). J gave up 5 bases and V 3 bases, and 6 bases lay outside the gene matches. CDR3 length: 15 amino acids. The DNA of the CDR3 is TGTGCCAGCAGCTCTCAGGGGGCGGGGACCGGGGAGCTGTTTTTT. Its translation: CASSSQGAGTGELFF.

As regards this clone: The junction departs from germline at one end; a sequencing error may be responsible. Other DNA sequences in the sample encode the same CDR3. The chain carries TRBV9 and TRBJ2-1; maybe TRBD2 (6 bases). The germline V gene encodes CDR1 SGDLS and CDR2 YYNGEE. The CDR3 spans 16 residues. The CDR3 region is CASNSEAGSSYNEQFF. CDR3 sequence (DNA): TGTGCCAGCAATTCGGAGGCGGGGAGCTCCTATAATGAGCAGTTCTTC.

The table lists this clone with a count of one. This chain connects TRBV7-2 to TRBJ1-2; D call uncertain. The V gene's germline CDR1 is SGHTA and CDR2 FQGNSA. Trimming took 1 base from V and 4 from J, leaving 16 bases between them. The CDR3 sequence is 16 residues long. The CDR3 region has the DNA TGTGCCAGCAGCTTAGGGGCCACCACAACTTTCTATGGCTACACCTTC. Translated, it gives CASSLGATTTFYGYTF.

The chain uses TRBV2 and TRBJ1-3; D unresolved. V was trimmed by 6 bases and J by 1 base, leaving 7 bases between them. CDR1 and CDR2 (germline): SNHLY, FYNNEI. This CDR3 is built from 13 residues. The CDR3 DNA is TGTGCCAGCAGCTCACTGTCTGGAAACACCATATATTTT. This gives the protein CASSSLSGNTIYF.

The CDR3 DNA reads as TGTGCCAGCACTGGGACAGGGGGCTACGAGCAGTACTTC. Translation gives CASTGTGGYEQYF. The chain combines TRBV2 with TRBJ2-7, with TRBD1 matching 11 bases. Germline CDR1 and CDR2: SNHLY and FYNNEI. The CDR3 has 13 amino acids. V was pared by 7 bases and J by 3 bases, with 2 bases of the junction left unmatched.

V gene TRBV5-1 combines with J gene TRBJ2-7; TRBD2 might be the D (6 bases). CDR3 size: 15 residues. The V end was cut by 0 bases, the J end by 4 bases, with 14 bases between. CDR1 and CDR2 from the germline V gene are SGHRS and YFSETQ. CDR3 nucleotides: TGCGCCAGCAGCTTGGCGGGGGTGGGGCAATACGAGCAGTACTTC. Amino acids: CASSLAGVGQYEQYF.

This clone was seen once. The chain employs TRBV5-6 and TRBJ2-4, with TRBD1 matching over 8 bases. V gave up 7 bases and J gave up 7 bases; unmatched junction bases: 7. This CDR3 spans 13 amino acids. Per the germline V gene, CDR1 is SGHDT and CDR2 is YYEEEE. The CDR3: CASGTGLRNIQYF. The CDR3 region has the DNA TGTGCCAGCGGGACAGGCCTGCGGAACATTCAGTACTTC.

This chain connects TRBV28 to TRBJ2-5, with 7 bases lining up with TRBD2. This CDR3 spans 8 amino acids. The germline V gene encodes CDR1 MDHEN and CDR2 SYDVKM. CDR3 amino acids: CRAGAQYF. CDR3 bases: TGTCGTGCGGGGGCCCAGTACTTC.

This clone was detected once. The J gene is TRBJ2-1, the V gene TRBV5-1, with TRBD2 as a possible D gene (5 bases). The CDR3 is 16 amino acids. In germline, CDR1 is SGHRS, CDR2 YFSETQ. The V and J ends lost 1 base and 2 bases respectively, with 13 bases between them. CDR3: CASSLTSGITYNEQFF. The CDR3 nucleotides are TGCGCCAGCAGCTTGACGAGCGGCATAACCTACAATGAGCAGTTCTTC.

J is TRBJ1-2 and V is TRBV19, with D maybe TRBD1 (5 bases). CDR3 length: 15 amino acids. The germline V gene encodes CDR1 LNHDA and CDR2 SQIVND (reference sequence). Trimming shortened V by 5 bases and J by 2 bases, and 15 bases separated the two germline ends. The CDR3 is CASSEQAPANYGYTF. The CDR3 DNA is TGTGCCAGTAGTGAACAGGCACCGGCGAACTATGGCTACACCTTC.

The rearrangement uses TRBV30 and TRBJ2-7, with no clear D. Germline V CDR1 and CDR2: GTSNPN, SVGIG (reference sequence). The CDR3 has 12 amino acids. The germline V and J ends were trimmed by 2 bases and 5 bases, with 10 bases remaining between them. CDR3 sequence (DNA): TGTGCCTGGAGTCCTGGGCAAGACGAGCAGTACTTC. It encodes CAWSPGQDEQYF.

The chain is built from TRBV19 and TRBJ2-7; a weak D match, TRBD2 (6 bases). The V gene lost 6 bases and the J gene lost 2 bases, with 14 bases spanning the gap. This CDR3 has 14 residues. From germline, CDR1 is LNHDA and CDR2 SQIVND (reference sequence). In DNA form, the CDR3 reads TGTGCCAGTAGCCGAATCGGGGGTCCCTACGAGCAGTACTTC. This codes for CASSRIGGPYEQYF.